This T cell receptor beta chain appears in the sequencing data of a study of post-analysis software for immune sequencing data (dated by TCRdb to between 2014 and 2017). For context, the study as a whole: Relapsing-remitting, secondary progressive and progressive-relapsing multiple sclerosis were recorded as disease courses, and subtype annotation was lacking for some patients. The patient repertoires were set against 10 to 11 previously published healthy control repertoires from donors whose ages ranged from roughly 6 to 27 years. A subset of samples was prepared in parallel using single-end sample barcoding, then pooled and co-amplified after Illumina adapter ligation. General study outcomes and caveats: Roughly 5 TRBV segments, including TRBV5-6, TRBV5-1 and TRBV20-1, were significantly more frequent in patients than controls. Direct clustering with F measure showed strong co-clustering of samples prepared in the same batch, prompting a batch-effect correction. The multiple sclerosis patient group was slightly younger than the control group. Significantly lower normalized Chao1 diversity was found in multiple sclerosis patients than in controls, suggesting substantial peripheral T-cell clonal expansion.

Taken from cysteine to phenylalanine, the CDR3 has 14 residues. Solely the CDR3 DNA is kept, with 42 bases framed from the first base. Relative to germline, V is 1 base shorter and J is 5 bases shorter, with 11 bases between their ends. Reading the germline V gene gives CDR1 SGHTA and CDR2 FQGNSA. The library was made by PCR. Sequenced on an Illumina HiSeq 2500. Unique molecular identifiers were incorporated into TCR beta cDNA libraries to reduce PCR and sequencing biases. Per 1 to 10 million input T cells, approximately 500,000 cDNA molecules were obtained, such that each molecule approximated one T cell. The patient libraries were prepared and sequenced with the same protocol used for the earlier healthy control dataset. Samples belonging to the same batch were prepared together, multiplexed and sequenced on a shared HiSeq lane. On the study's bioinformatics: Raw barcoded reads were processed with MIGEC, discarding single-read molecular identifier groups before consensus assembly and CDR3 extraction. VDJtools was used for post-analysis of the clonotype tables, with diversity normalized by down-sampling every dataset to the smallest sample size. In repertoire overlap clustering, CDR3 amino acid sequences, but not nucleotide sequences, were matched to correct batch-related cross-sample contamination. TCRdb's own reprocessing of the public reads used fastp at Q25 and MiXCR and kept productive beta chains. Each entry merges the rows of one CDR3 protein and shows their most common DNA and genes. The V and J calls were determined by TCRdb, not by the authors. The sample table holds roughly 700,000 distinct CDR3 sequences, of which just under 30% were seen once. Together, the top ten hold more than 0.45% of the sample.

Comments on this clonotype: The antigen it recognizes is unknown. No clone much larger than this one lies a single base away; base qualities are absent.

To demonstrate the VDJtools post-analysis software, the study profiled TCR beta repertoires from the peripheral blood of 10 to 15 young patients with multiple sclerosis. The patients with multiple sclerosis were children and adolescents between roughly 6 and 15 years of age. Sequencing used blood. Here the chain combines TRBV7-2 and TRBJ1-1; TRBD1 is a possible D gene, resting on 6 matching bases. The clonotype originates from a girl between 5 and 17 years old with multiple sclerosis. The DNA reads as follows: TGTGCCAGCAGCTTAGTTCGGGGGCTTACTGAAGCTTTCTTT. Its protein reads: CASSLVRGLTEAFF.